These 21 T cell receptor beta chains share one sample of origin, sequenced in a study of OX40 agonist ivuxolimab in advanced cancers. The table came from immunoSEQ multiplex PCR; TCRdb's copy has only in-frame clones and leaves some out. The sample lists over 45,000 clones, about 89% occurring once. The source was CD4+ or CD8+ T cells sorted from blood, collected in a trial of the OX40 agonist ivuxolimab. The receptors originated from an adult with an advanced solid tumor such as melanoma, head and neck, liver or kidney cancer.

The chain is built from TRBV7-8 and TRBJ2-2; 9 bases match TRBD1. The germline V gene has CDR1 SGHVS and CDR2 FQNEAQ. V shed 5 bases and J 4 bases; nucleotides not matched to a gene: 8. The CDR3 runs 16 residues. CDR3 protein: CASSPRTGAATGELFF. The DNA for the CDR3 is TGTGCCAGCAGCCCGCGGACAGGGGCGGCCACCGGGGAGCTGTTTTTT.

Remarks on this clone: The germline gene is not matched at one end of the junction; a read error may be the cause. This rearrangement joins TRBV6-1 to TRBJ2-7; D uncertain. This CDR3 is 13 amino acids long. Germline V lookup: CDR1 MNHNS, CDR2 SASEGT. The CDR3 reads CASSDTFSCEQYF. For the CDR3, the DNA is TGTGCCAGCAGTGACACCTTCTCCTGCGAGCAGTACTTC.

CDR3 amino acids: CASSEWWGAFF. The CDR3 coding sequence is TGTGCCAGCAGTGAATGGTGGGGAGCTTTCTTT. This chain joins TRBV6-1 and TRBJ1-1; D gene unclear. Germline CDR1 MNHNS, CDR2 SASEGT. The germline V and J ends were trimmed by 2 bases and 10 bases, with 8 bases remaining between them. The CDR3 has 11 amino acids.

This chain joins TRBV6-5 and TRBJ2-2; TRBD1 matches 9 bases. There are 13 residues in the CDR3. Germline loops: CDR1 MNHEY, CDR2 SVGAGI. V shed 8 bases and J 7 bases; nucleotides not matched to a gene: 5. CDR3 bases: TGTGCCAGCGGCGGGACAGGGATCGGGGAGCTGTTTTTT. Translating it yields CASGGTGIGELFF.

To note about this clone: One end of the junction is discordant with germline, which a read error may explain. The genes are TRBV29-1 and TRBJ2-2, with TRBD1 matching over 7 bases. The CDR3 contains 14 residues. Germline CDR1 SQVTM, CDR2 ANQGSEA. The CDR3 nucleotides read TGCAGCGTGGGCAGGGGGATGGACACCGGGAAGCTGTTTTTT. Translating gives CSVGRGMDTGKLFF.

V is TRBV4-1 and J is TRBJ2-1; possibly TRBD2 for D (7 bases). The CDR3 has 17 amino acids. Trimming took off 3 bases at V and 2 bases at J, with 17 bases between the two ends. Germline lookup yields CDR1 MGHRA and CDR2 YSYEKL. CDR3 residues: CASSQLIGGLTYNEQFF. CDR3 bases: TGCGCCAGCAGCCAGCTGATCGGGGGGCTTACCTACAATGAGCAGTTCTTC.

The J gene is TRBJ1-2, the V gene TRBV29-1, with unresolved D. V was trimmed by 6 bases and J by 2 bases, leaving 10 bases between them. Germline V gene lookup returns CDR1 SQVTM and CDR2 ANQGSEA. The CDR3 contains 12 residues. CDR3: CSVGSTNYGYTF. Here the CDR3 DNA reads TGCAGCGTCGGATCAACCAACTATGGCTACACCTTC.

The chain links TRBV4-2 to TRBJ2-7; unclear D gene. The germline V gene encodes CDR1 LGHNA and CDR2 YNFKEQ. The CDR3 is made up of 14 amino acids. V was pared by 1 base and J by 3 bases, with 10 bases between. CDR3 nucleotides: TGTGCCAGCAGCCAAGGCCCCACAGTCTACGAGCAGTACTTC. It is translated as CASSQGPTVYEQYF.

The table lists this clone with a few counts. This chain connects TRBV10-3 to TRBJ2-7; TRBD1 is a possible D gene (5 bases). Germline V gene lookup returns CDR1 ENHRY and CDR2 SYGVKD. The V end was cut by 2 bases, the J end by 6 bases, with 5 bases between. CDR3 length: 11 residues. CDR3 DNA sequence: TGTGCCATCAGTGAGCAGGGCGAGCAGTACTTC. Protein product: CAISEQGEQYF.

The rearrangement links TRBV21-1 to TRBJ2-7. TRBV21-1 is shown as a pseudogene. There are 14 residues in the CDR3. CDR3 nucleotide sequence: TGTGCCAGCAGCAAAGAAGGCACCCGCGACGAGCAGTACTTC. Translating gives CASSKEGTRDEQYF.

The CDR3 DNA reads as TGTGCCAGCAGCTTGGACTTAGGTAATACGCAGTATTTT. It yields the protein CASSLDLGNTQYF. V and J are TRBV11-2 and TRBJ2-3, with D tentatively TRBD2 (5 bases). CDR3 size: 13 residues. Germline CDR1 SGHAT, CDR2 FQNNGV. Trimming removed 3 bases from V and 7 bases from J, with 11 bases in between.

The CDR3 region is CASSPRVTDTQYF. As DNA, the CDR3 is TGTGCCAGCAGCCCTAGGGTGACAGATACGCAGTATTTT. This sequence joins TRBV11-2 and TRBJ2-3; unclear D gene. The V gene's germline CDR1 is SGHAT and CDR2 FQNNGV. This CDR3 contains 13 residues. Between the trimmed V and J ends, which lost 5 bases and 3 bases, there was a span of 9 bases.

The chain is built from TRBV30 and TRBJ2-1, with no clear D. Per the germline V gene, CDR1 is GTSNPN and CDR2 is SVGIG (reference sequence). The CDR3 is 13 amino acids. Trimming removed 4 bases at V and 13 bases at J, with 20 bases between. This CDR3 is CAWNPSPGPQQFF. CDR3 bases: TGTGCCTGGAACCCTTCCCCTGGACCTCAACAGTTCTTC.

This clone has just one count. This chain uses TRBV5-4 with TRBJ2-7; 15 bases line up with TRBD2. J lost 2 bases, V lost 6 bases, and 15 bases had no gene match. The CDR3 loop spans 19 amino acids. Germline CDR1 and CDR2: SGHNT and YYREEE (reference sequence). DNA of the CDR3: TGTGCCAGCACCCTGAGGGGACTAGCGGGAGGCCAACGTACCTACGAGCAGTACTTC. This sequence encodes CASTLRGLAGGQRTYEQYF.

The J gene is TRBJ2-2, the V gene TRBV6-1; a possible D gene is TRBD2 (5 bases). With 2 bases removed from V and 0 bases from J, the gap between germline ends came to 13 bases. Per the germline V gene, CDR1 is MNHNS and CDR2 is SASEGT. The CDR3 spans 17 residues. The CDR3 protein is CASSEPLAAANTGELFF. The CDR3, as DNA: TGTGCCAGCAGTGAACCTCTGGCAGCGGCGAACACCGGGGAGCTGTTTTTT.

The rearrangement joins TRBV5-1 to TRBJ2-2; D uncertain. CDR3 length equals 17 residues. CDR1 and CDR2 from the germline V gene are SGHRS and YFSETQ. V lost 0 bases and J lost 5, with 17 bases in between. The CDR3 sequence is CASSLVPTSAATGELFF. CDR3 DNA sequence: TGCGCCAGCAGCTTGGTCCCCACATCCGCAGCTACCGGGGAGCTGTTTTTT.

CDR3 coding DNA: TGTGCCAGCAGCCGGGGGGGAGACACAGATACGCAGTATTTT. Protein sequence: CASSRGGDTDTQYF. This chain connects TRBV5-5 to TRBJ2-3, with 8 positions matching TRBD2. The CDR3 sequence is 14 residues long. After removal of 4 bases from V and 2 bases from J, the junction contained 3 bases not matched to a gene. Germline CDR1 SGHKS, CDR2 YYEKEE (reference sequence).

This clone was detected only once. This chain uses TRBV4-2 with TRBJ1-6; TRBD1 agrees at 10 bases. The CDR3 is 18 residues long. J was trimmed by 7 bases and V by 2 bases; bases with no gene match: 11. The germline CDR1 and CDR2 sequences are LGHNA and YNFKEQ. The DNA for the CDR3 is TGTGCCAGCAGCCAACCACGGGACAGGGGAAGGGGGAATTCACCCCTCCACTTT. As protein: CASSQPRDRGRGNSPLHF.

CDR3 region: CASSKKKGEGQASWAFF. In nucleotides, the CDR3 is TGTGCCAGCAGCAAAAAAAAAGGGGAGGGACAAGCCTCATGGGCTTTCTTT. This chain connects TRBV21-1 to TRBJ1-1. TRBV21-1 is given as a pseudogene. The CDR3 runs to 17 residues.

V usage is TRBV10-3 and J usage is TRBJ1-2, with D possibly matching TRBD1 (5 bases). Per the germline V gene, CDR1 is ENHRY and CDR2 is SYGVKD. V lost 10 bases to trimming and J lost 0 bases, with 15 bases between them. CDR3 length: 14 residues. CDR3 amino acids: CATSTVPANYGYTF. CDR3 DNA sequence: TGTGCCACCTCGACAGTACCAGCTAACTATGGCTACACCTTC.

Notes on this clone: One end of the junction fails to match germline, which may point to a read error. This chain connects TRBV2 to TRBJ2-1; 7 positions match TRBD2. Germline V gene sequence: CDR1 SNHLY, CDR2 FYNNEI. The length of the CDR3 is 14 residues. CDR3 nucleotide sequence: TGTGCCAGCAGTCAAGCGGGAACCTACAATGAGCAGTTCTTC. This translates into CASSQAGTYNEQFF. Full variable domain (outside the CDR3, taken from reference TRBV2 and TRBJ2-1): EPEVTQTPSHQVTQMGQEVILRCVPISNHLYFYWYRQILGQKVEFLVSFYNNEISEKSEIFDDQFSVERPDGSNFTLKIRSTKLEDSAMYFCASSQAGTYNEQFFGPGTRLTVL.